Listed below are T cell receptor beta chains from one sample, sequenced in a study of Ad26.COV2.S vaccination and SARS-CoV-2 variants. The method was immunoSEQ multiplex PCR; TCRdb's version includes in-frame clones alone and lacks a portion of them. The sample shows some 350,000 clones, 90% to 95% of them seen only once. This material consisted of peripheral blood, taken after recovery from COVID-19. The receptors come from a human donor who had recovered from COVID-19. Each CDR3 is given with its conserved first and last residue. The D gene is left open where the match is weak. Size is stated for part of the rows, as once, few or many counts, or as a class when the clone is expanded.

J | size | D | V | DNA | CDR3
TRBJ1-2 | - | - | TRBV10-3 | TGTGCCATCAGTGATCAGGGTTTAGATGGCTACACCTTC | CAISDQGLDGYTF
TRBJ2-2 | - | - | TRBV5-5 | TGTGCCAGCAGCTTCGGGCTTGACACCGGGGAGCTGTTTTTT | CASSFGLDTGELFF
TRBJ2-1 | - | - | TRBV10-2 | TGCGCCAGCAGTGAGTCTGCGACGGCGAGCTCCTACAATGAGCAGTTCTTC | CASSESATASSYNEQFF
TRBJ1-2 | - | TRBD1 | TRBV29-1 | TGCAGCGCCTGGGGACAGGTCGGTGGCTACACCTTC | CSAWGQVGGYTF
TRBJ1-6 | - | - | TRBV5-1 | TGCGCCAGCAGCTTCCAGGACTCCAGCTCCTATAATTCACCCCTCCACTTT | CASSFQDSSSYNSPLHF
TRBJ1-5 | - | - | TRBV5-6 | TGTGCCAGCAGCTCTAGGGGCGCCTTTAGCAATCAGCCCCAGCATTTT | CASSSRGAFSNQPQHF
TRBJ2-1 | - | TRBD2 | TRBV7-2 | TGTGCCAGCAGCGTCCCTAGCGGGGGGGCCTACAATGAGCAGTTCTTC | CASSVPSGGAYNEQFF
TRBJ2-5 | - | TRBD2 | TRBV6-5 | TGTGCCAGCAGTACCCTAGCGGGGGGGCCTGAGACCCAGTACTTC | CASSTLAGGPETQYF
TRBJ1-4 | - | - | TRBV4-3 | TGCGCCAGCAGCCAAGTGTATCTGGCAACTAATGAAAAACTGTTTTTT | CASSQVYLATNEKLFF
TRBJ1-5 | - | - | TRBV2 | TGTGCCAGCAGTGATTACAGGCAGCCCCAGCATTTT | CASSDYRQPQHF
TRBJ2-2 | once | - | TRBV18 | TGTGCCAGCTCACCATTTGATCGGGGCGCCTCGATCACCGGGGAGCTGTTTTTT | CASSPFDRGASITGELFF
TRBJ2-1 | once | - | TRBV9 | TGTGCCAGCAGCGTAGCGGGAAAAAAGCGAGACGTAAACAATGAGCAGTTCTTC | CASSVAGKKRDVNNEQFF
TRBJ2-3 | once | - | TRBV4-3 | TGCGCCAGCAGCCAAAACTGGGCAGGGGGCACAGATACGCAGTATTTT | CASSQNWAGGTDTQYF
TRBJ1-5 | - | TRBD1 | TRBV5-6 | TGTGCCAGCAGTTATCCCCCGAATGGACAGGGAGGCTTCGATCAGCCCCAGCATTTT | CASSYPPNGQGGFDQPQHF
TRBJ1-4 | - | - | TRBV5-1 | TGCGCCAGCAGCCTAGGGTCTTGGGGGGCGACTAATGAAAAACTGTTTTTT | CASSLGSWGATNEKLFF
TRBJ1-1 | once | TRBD1 | TRBV18 | TGTGCCAGCTCATCGGACAGGATCACTGAAGCTTTCTTT | CASSSDRITEAFF
TRBJ1-1 | - | TRBD1 | TRBV6-5 | TGTGCCAGCAGTAGGGGGCCGGGCACTGAAGCTTTCTTT | CASSRGPGTEAFF
TRBJ1-6 | - | TRBD1 | TRBV5-6 | TGTGCCAGCAGCTTGGGACAGGGTAATTCACCCCTCCACTTT | CASSLGQGNSPLHF
TRBJ1-1 | - | - | TRBV9 | TGTGCCAGCAGCGTAGACAAGGGGTGGAACACTGAAGCTTTCTTT | CASSVDKGWNTEAFF
TRBJ1-1 | - | - | TRBV6-5 | TGTGCCAGCAGTTACTCGGCTGGGGGGCCAAGCACTGAAGCTTTCTTT | CASSYSAGGPSTEAFF
TRBJ2-3 | - | TRBD2 | TRBV10-3 | TGTGCCATCAGTGAGTCTGGCGCGGGAGGGGGAACAGATACGCAGTATTTT | CAISESGAGGGTDTQYF
TRBJ1-6 | - | TRBD1 | TRBV9 | TGTGCCAGCAGCCTAAGACAGGGGGCGGCTTCACCCCTCCACTTT | CASSLRQGAASPLHF
TRBJ2-7 | - | TRBD2 | TRBV7-2 | TGTGCCAGCAGCTCCCGGACTAGCGGGGGCTCGAGCTCCTACGAGCAGTACTTC | CASSSRTSGGSSSYEQYF
TRBJ1-1 | - | - | TRBV14 | TGTGCCAGCAGCCAAGTGCTGCTCATGAACACTGAAGCTTTCTTT | CASSQVLLMNTEAFF
TRBJ1-2 | - | TRBD1 | TRBV29-1 | TGCACCGTCGAGGTGGGGACAGGGATCAAACGCGGCTATGGCTACACCTTC | CTVEVGTGIKRGYGYTF
TRBJ2-3 | - | - | TRBV10-1 | TGCGCCAGCAGTGTAGCAGGGGCAGATACGCAGTATTTT | CASSVAGADTQYF
TRBJ1-1 | - | - | TRBV12-3/TRBV12-4 | TGTGCCAGCAGTTTATATCTGGGTGAAGCTTTCTTT | CASSLYLGEAFF
TRBJ1-2 | - | - | TRBV6-6 | TGTGCCAGCAGTTCTAGGCAGGGCGACTATGGCTACACCTTC | CASSSRQGDYGYTF
TRBJ2-1 | - | TRBD2 | TRBV6-4 | TGTGCCAGCAGCCAGACTGGCGGGGGGCGTAGGAATGAGCAGTTCTTC | CASSQTGGGRRNEQFF
TRBJ2-7 | - | - | TRBV5-4 | TGTGCCAGCAGCTTTGGTGGGGGCCACGAGCAGTACTTC | CASSFGGGHEQYF
TRBJ2-5 | - | - | TRBV6-2/TRBV6-3 | TGTGCCAGCAGTTACTCGATTTATCCGGTCCAAGAGACCCAGTACTTC | CASSYSIYPVQETQYF
TRBJ1-1 | - | - | TRBV20-1 | TGCAGTGCTAGAGGGGGGCCAGAAGCTTTCTTT | CSARGGPEAFF
TRBJ2-3 | - | - | TRBV5-1 | TGCGCCAGCAGCAGGAACAGGGATATTAGGACAGATACGCAGTATTTT | CASSRNRDIRTDTQYF
TRBJ2-2 | once | - | TRBV27 | TGTGCCAGCAGTTTAGTCAGGGTGAACACCGGGGAGCTGTTTTTT | CASSLVRVNTGELFF
TRBJ1-5 | - | TRBD1 | TRBV19 | TGTGCCAGTAGTCGGACAGGGGGCGCGGGGAGCAATCAGCCCCAGCATTTT | CASSRTGGAGSNQPQHF
TRBJ2-3 | - | - | TRBV11-2 | TGTGCCAGCTCATTGGGTGGGGGGCCAGATACGCAGTATTTT | CASSLGGGPDTQYF
TRBJ1-2 | - | - | TRBV6-5 | TGTGCCAGCGGGGATCAGGCGTCGGGCTATGGCTACACCTTC | CASGDQASGYGYTF
TRBJ1-2 | - | - | TRBV6-5 | TGTGCCAGCAGCAGGGGAGACTATGGCTACACCTTC | CASSRGDYGYTF
TRBJ1-5 | few | TRBD1 | TRBV7-9 | TGTGCCAGCAGCTTAGGGGACAGAGACAATCAGCCCCAGCATTTT | CASSLGDRDNQPQHF
TRBJ2-7 | - | - | TRBV6-1 | TGTGCCAGCAGTGAAGCGACGCTTACAGGGTACTACGAGCAGTACTTC | CASSEATLTGYYEQYF
TRBJ1-1 | - | TRBD1 | TRBV5-1 | TGCGCCAGCAGCTCACCCCGGGACAGGGGGCGAGGCAACACTGAAGCTTTCTTT | CASSSPRDRGRGNTEAFF
TRBJ1-5 | - | - | TRBV14 | TGTGCCAGCAGCCAAGGCAGGCGCCGCAATCAGCCCCAGCATTTT | CASSQGRRRNQPQHF
TRBJ1-3 | - | - | TRBV11-2 | TGTGCCAGCAGCTTCCCCACTAGGGGGAGCTCTGGAAACACCATATATTTT | CASSFPTRGSSGNTIYF
TRBJ1-1 | - | - | TRBV5-4 | TGTGCCAGCAGCTTGGCCTCCCAGAACACTGAAGCTTTCTTT | CASSLASQNTEAFF
TRBJ2-1 | - | TRBD2 | TRBV10-3 | TGTGCCATCAGGGCCGGGACTAGCTACAATGAGCAGTTCTTC | CAIRAGTSYNEQFF
TRBJ2-7 | once | - | TRBV4-1 | TGCGCCAGCAGCCAAAAGGGAACGAGCGACGAGCAGTACTTC | CASSQKGTSDEQYF
TRBJ1-5 | few | TRBD1 | TRBV4-2 | TGTGCCAGCAGCCTGGGACAGGTTAGGCAGCCCCAGCATTTT | CASSLGQVRQPQHF
TRBJ2-3 | - | TRBD2 | TRBV7-9 | TGTGCCAGCAGACCAAACTGGCGGGGGGGCGCAGATACGCAGTATTTT | CASRPNWRGGADTQYF
TRBJ2-2 | - | TRBD2 | TRBV9 | TGTGCCAGCAGCGTATATAGCGGGGGGGCCGCGACCGGGGAGCTGTTTTTT | CASSVYSGGAATGELFF
TRBJ2-5 | - | - | TRBV9 | TGTGCCAGCAGCGTAGAGGTCATCGGGGAGACCCAGTACTTC | CASSVEVIGETQYF
TRBJ2-1 | - | - | TRBV20-1 | TGCAGTGCTAGGGATTTTAATGAGCAGTTCTTC | CSARDFNEQFF
TRBJ1-1 | - | - | TRBV9 | TGTGCCAGCAGCCCCCGGGGAGGGAACACTGAAGCTTTCTTT | CASSPRGGNTEAFF
TRBJ1-1 | - | - | TRBV12-5 | TGTGCTAGTGGTTTGTTGCAAACCCTCACTGAAGCTTTCTTT | CASGLLQTLTEAFF
TRBJ2-3 | once | - | TRBV3-1/TRBV3-2 | TGTGCCAGCAGCCAAAAGGGGCCTTACACAGATACGCAGTATTTT | CASSQKGPYTDTQYF
TRBJ2-1 | - | TRBD2 | TRBV6-1 | TGTGCCAGCAGTGAATCCTTTGGGACTAACAATGAGCAGTTCTTC | CASSESFGTNNEQFF
TRBJ2-3 | - | - | TRBV10-1 | TGCGCCAGTTCCCGAGGGGGGGTAGATACGCAGTATTTT | CASSRGGVDTQYF
TRBJ2-1 | - | - | TRBV5-4 | TGTGCCAGCAGCTGGTTAGCGGCCAATGAGCAGTTCTTC | CASSWLAANEQFF
TRBJ2-5 | - | - | TRBV12-1 | TGTGCCAGCAGCTTAGAGACTAGCGGGGGTGAGAAGACCCAGTACTTC | CASSLETSGGEKTQYF
TRBJ2-1 | - | TRBD2 | TRBV5-1 | TGCGCCAGCAGCCCGGGACTAGCGGGGGGGGATCGAGAGCAGTTCTTC | CASSPGLAGGDREQFF
TRBJ2-3 | - | TRBD1 | TRBV18 | TGTGCCAGCTCACCCCCGGGACAGAGCACAGATACGCAGTATTTT | CASSPPGQSTDTQYF